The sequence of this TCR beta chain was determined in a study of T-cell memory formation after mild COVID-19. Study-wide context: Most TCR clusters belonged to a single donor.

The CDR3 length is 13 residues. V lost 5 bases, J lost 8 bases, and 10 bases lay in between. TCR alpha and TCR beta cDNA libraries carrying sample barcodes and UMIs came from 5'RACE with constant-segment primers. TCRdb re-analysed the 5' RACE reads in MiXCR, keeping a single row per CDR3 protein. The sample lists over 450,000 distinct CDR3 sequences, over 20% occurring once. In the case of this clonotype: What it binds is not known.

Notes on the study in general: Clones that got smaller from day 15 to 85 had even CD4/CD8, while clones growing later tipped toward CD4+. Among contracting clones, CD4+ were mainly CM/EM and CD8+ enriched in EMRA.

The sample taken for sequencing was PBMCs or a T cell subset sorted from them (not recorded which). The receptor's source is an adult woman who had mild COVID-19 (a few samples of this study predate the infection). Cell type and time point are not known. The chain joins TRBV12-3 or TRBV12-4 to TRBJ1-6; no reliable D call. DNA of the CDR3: TGTGCCAGCAGTCGGGATAGGGATTCACCCCTCCACTTT. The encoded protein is CASSRDRDSPLHF.